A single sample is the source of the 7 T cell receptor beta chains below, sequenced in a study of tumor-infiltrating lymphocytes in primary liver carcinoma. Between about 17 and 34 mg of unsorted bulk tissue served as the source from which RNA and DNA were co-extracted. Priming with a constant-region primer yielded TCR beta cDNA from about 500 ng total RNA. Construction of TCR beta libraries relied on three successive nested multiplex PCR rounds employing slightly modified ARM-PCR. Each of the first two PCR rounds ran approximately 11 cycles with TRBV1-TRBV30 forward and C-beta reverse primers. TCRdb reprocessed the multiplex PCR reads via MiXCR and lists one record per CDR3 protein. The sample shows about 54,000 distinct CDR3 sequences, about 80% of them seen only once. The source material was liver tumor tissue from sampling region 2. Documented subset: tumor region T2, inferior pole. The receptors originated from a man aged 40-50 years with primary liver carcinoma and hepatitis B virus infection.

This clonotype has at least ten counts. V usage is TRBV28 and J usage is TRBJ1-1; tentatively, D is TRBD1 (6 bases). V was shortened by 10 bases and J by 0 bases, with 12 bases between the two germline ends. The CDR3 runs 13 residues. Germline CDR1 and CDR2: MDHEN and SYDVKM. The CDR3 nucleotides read TGTGCCATACTCGGGACACTGAACACTGAAGCTTTCTTT. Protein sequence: CAILGTLNTEAFF.

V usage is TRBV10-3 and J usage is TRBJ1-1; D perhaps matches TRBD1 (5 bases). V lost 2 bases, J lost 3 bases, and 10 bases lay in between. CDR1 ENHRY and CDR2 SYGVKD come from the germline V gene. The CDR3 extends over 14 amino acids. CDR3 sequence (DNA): TGTGCCATCAGTGAGGGCATCAGGGACACTGAAGCTTTCTTT. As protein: CAISEGIRDTEAFF.

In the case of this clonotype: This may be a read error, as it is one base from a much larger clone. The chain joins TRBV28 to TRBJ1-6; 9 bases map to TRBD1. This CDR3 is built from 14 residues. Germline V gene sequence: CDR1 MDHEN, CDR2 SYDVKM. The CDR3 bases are TGTGCCAGCAATAACCCGGGACAGGGTTCACCCCACCACTTT. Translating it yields CASNNPGQGSPHHF.

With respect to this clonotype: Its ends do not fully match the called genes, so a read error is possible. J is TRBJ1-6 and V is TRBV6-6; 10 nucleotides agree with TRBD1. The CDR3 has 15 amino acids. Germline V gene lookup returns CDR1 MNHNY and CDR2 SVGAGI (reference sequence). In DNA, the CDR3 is TGTGCCAGCAGCTACTCCGGGACAGGGGATTCACCCCTCCACTTT. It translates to CASSYSGTGDSPLHF.

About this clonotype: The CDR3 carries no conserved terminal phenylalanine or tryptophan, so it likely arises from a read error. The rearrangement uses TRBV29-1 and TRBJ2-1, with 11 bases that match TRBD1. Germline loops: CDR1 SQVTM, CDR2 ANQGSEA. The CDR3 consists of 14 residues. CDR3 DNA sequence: TGCAACGGATTGCCGGGACAGGGGGTGGATGAACAGTTCTAC. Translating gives CNGLPGQGVDEQFY.

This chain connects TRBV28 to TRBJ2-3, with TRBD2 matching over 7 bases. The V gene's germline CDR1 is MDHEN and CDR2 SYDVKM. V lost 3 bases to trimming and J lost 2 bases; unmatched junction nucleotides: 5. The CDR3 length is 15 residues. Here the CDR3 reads CASSFAGVHTDTQYF. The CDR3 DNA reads TGTGCCAGCAGTTTTGCGGGGGTCCACACAGATACGCAGTATTTT. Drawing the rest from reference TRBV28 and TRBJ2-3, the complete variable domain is DVKVTQSSRYLVKRTGEKVFLECVQDMDHENMFWYRQDPGLGLRLIYFSYDVKMKEKGDIPEGYSVSREKKERFSLILESASTNQTSMYLCASSFAGVHTDTQYFGPGTRLTVL.

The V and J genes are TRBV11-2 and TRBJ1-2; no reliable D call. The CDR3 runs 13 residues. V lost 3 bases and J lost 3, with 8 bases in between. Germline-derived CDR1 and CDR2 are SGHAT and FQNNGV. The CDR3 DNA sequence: TGTGCCAGCAGCTTGGGCTTTGACTATGGCTACACCTTC. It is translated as CASSLGFDYGYTF.